The 16 T cell receptor beta chains below were found in one sample sequenced in a study of beta chain features in type 1 diabetes. The isolated RNA, all of it, was reverse transcribed, so expressed TCRB transcripts were what got sequenced. Only in-frame clones appear in the TCRdb table, and some are missing; sequencing was by immunoSEQ multiplex PCR. This table has a few hundred thousand clones, more than 9.5% appearing once. The sequencing sample was made of naive CD4+ T cells from blood. Receptors were obtained from a woman aged 25 to 39 in good health.

The chain couples TRBV5-8 to TRBJ1-4, with a tentative D call TRBD1 (5 bases). Looked up from germline, CDR1 is SGHTS and CDR2 is YDEGEE. The CDR3 contains 15 residues. V dropped 0 bases and J dropped 3 bases, with 9 bases sitting between them. The DNA of the CDR3 is TGTGCCAGCAGCTTGGCGACGGGGGCTAATGAAAAACTGTTTTTT. Amino acid sequence: CASSLATGANEKLFF.

In its sample, this clone was seen a few times. The J gene is TRBJ2-1, the V gene TRBV28; perhaps TRBD2 as D (5 bases). The CDR3 has 15 amino acids. Looked up from germline, CDR1 is MDHEN and CDR2 is SYDVKM. Trimming took 5 bases from V and 6 from J, leaving 17 bases between them. This CDR3 reads CASSPSGALGNEQFF. CDR3 sequence (DNA): TGTGCCAGCAGTCCGAGCGGAGCCCTCGGCAATGAGCAGTTCTTC.

This chain uses TRBV9 with TRBJ2-1; possibly TRBD2 for D (6 bases). The CDR3 runs 14 residues. CDR1 is SGDLS and CDR2 is YYNGEE in the germline V gene. V dropped 6 bases and J dropped 9 bases, with 19 bases sitting between them. The CDR3 DNA sequence: TGTGCCAGCACGTCCGGGGGTTTGGTGGGTGAGCAGTTCTTC. Its translation is CASTSGGLVGEQFF. The whole variable domain, filled in from reference TRBV9 and TRBJ2-1, reads DSGVTQTPKHLITATGQRVTLRCSPRSGDLSVYWYQQSLDQGLQFLIQYYNGEERAKGNILERFSAQQFPDLHSELNLSSLELGDSALYFCASTSGGLVGEQFFGPGTRLTVL.

This clone was seen only a few times. This chain uses TRBV28 with TRBJ1-2; D may be TRBD1 (6 bases). This CDR3 has 12 amino acids. The ends were cut back, 5 bases at V and 8 bases at J, with 12 bases in the middle. Germline CDR1 reads MDHEN; CDR2 reads SYDVKM. CDR3 in amino acids: CASSATGNGYTF. CDR3 bases: TGTGCCAGCAGTGCAACAGGGAACGGCTACACCTTC.

This clone was observed a few times. CDR3 bases: TGCGCCAGCAGCTTGACGGGTAGCAATCAGCCCCAGCATTTT. It translates to CASSLTGSNQPQHF. The J gene is TRBJ1-5, the V gene TRBV5-1, with D unresolved. CDR1 and CDR2 from the germline V gene are SGHRS and YFSETQ. Trimming removed 1 base from V and 0 bases from J, with 5 bases in between. This CDR3 has 14 residues.

This clone was seen only a few times. The chain uses TRBV9 and TRBJ2-1; 7 bases match TRBD1. The CDR3 sequence is 15 residues long. The germline V gene has CDR1 SGDLS and CDR2 YYNGEE. V lost 4 bases, J lost 2 bases, and 6 bases stayed unmatched. The CDR3 nucleotides are TGTGCCAGCAGCCCTACAGGGGAACCCTACAATGAGCAGTTCTTC. Its translation is CASSPTGEPYNEQFF.

This clone has more than one count but fewer than ten. This rearrangement joins TRBV5-1 to TRBJ2-7; 9 bases align to TRBD2. CDR1 is SGHRS, CDR2 YFSETQ, per germline. Unmatched junction bases numbered 5, after V lost 5 bases and J lost 2 bases. The length of the CDR3 is 14 residues. Here the CDR3 DNA reads TGCGCCAGCAGTTCGACTAGCGGAACCTACGAGCAGTACTTC. Encoded protein: CASSSTSGTYEQYF.

The gene calls are TRBV7-8 and TRBJ2-7; D may be TRBD1 (5 bases). The germline CDR1 and CDR2 sequences are SGHVS and FQNEAQ. The CDR3 consists of 15 residues. Deletions cut 2 bases from V and 3 bases from J, with 14 bases between. CDR3 loop: CASSLSVREIYEQYF. The CDR3 coding sequence is TGTGCCAGCAGCTTAAGTGTCAGGGAAATCTACGAGCAGTACTTC.

This clone has a handful of counts. The J gene is TRBJ1-1, the V gene TRBV27; D might be TRBD1 (6 bases). Trimming cost V 8 bases and J 4 bases, with 26 bases left between them. The germline gives CDR1 MNHEY, CDR2 SMNVEV (reference sequence). The CDR3 covers 17 residues. CDR3 region: CASRQRVIGGLSTEAFF. CDR3 nucleotides: TGTGCCAGCCGGCAGAGGGTGATAGGGGGTTTGTCCACTGAAGCTTTCTTT.

This chain connects TRBV5-1 to TRBJ2-5; a weak D match, TRBD2 (7 bases). Per the germline V gene, CDR1 is SGHRS and CDR2 is YFSETQ. The ends were cut back, 0 bases at V and 3 bases at J, with 9 bases in the middle. This CDR3 is built from 14 residues. CDR3 sequence reads: CASSLVGGEETQYF. DNA of the CDR3: TGCGCCAGCAGCTTGGTAGGGGGGGAAGAGACCCAGTACTTC.

V is TRBV2 and J is TRBJ2-5; a possible D gene is TRBD2 (6 bases). The V gene's germline CDR1 is SNHLY and CDR2 FYNNEI. The CDR3 is made up of 16 amino acids. The ends were cut back, 8 bases at V and 4 bases at J, with 23 bases in the middle. The CDR3 nucleotides are TGTGCCAGCCTGCCTCCAACCGGAGGGCCCTCAGAGACCCAGTACTTC. Amino acids: CASLPPTGGPSETQYF.

J is TRBJ1-5 and V is TRBV28, with 7 bases fitting TRBD1. The CDR3 is made up of 17 amino acids. J gave up 1 base and V 2 bases, and 8 bases lay outside the gene matches. Germline V gene sequence: CDR1 MDHEN, CDR2 SYDVKM. The chain's CDR3 is CASSLPLTGWSNQPQHF. CDR3 coding DNA: TGTGCCAGCAGTTTACCCTTGACAGGGTGGAGCAATCAGCCCCAGCATTTT.

Notes on this clone: Likely a read error: the CDR3 ends without its conserved phenylalanine or tryptophan. The DNA is omitted, as the CDR3 cannot be located on it reliably, and the CDR3 follows TCRdb's listing. The chain links TRBV6-1 to TRBJ2-4; TRBD2 reflects the table's D call only, with no check against the DNA. The CDR3 sequence runs 11 residues, both termini included. Looked up from germline, CDR1 is MNHNS and CDR2 is SASEGT. The chain's CDR3 is CASSEVPVWSV.

This clone was picked up a small number of times. This rearrangement joins TRBV4-3 to TRBJ2-7; D not certain. CDR1 and CDR2 (germline): LGHNA, YSLEER. The V end was cut by 1 base, the J end by 3 bases, with 7 bases between. The CDR3 totals 13 residues. In DNA form, the CDR3 reads TGCGCCAGCAGCCAAGGACTGGACTACGAGCAGTACTTC. This codes for CASSQGLDYEQYF.

This clone was detected a few times. The V and J genes are TRBV9 and TRBJ2-1, with D hard to call. V lost 4 bases and J 0 bases, leaving 11 bases between the germline ends. The CDR3 contains 15 residues. Germline loops: CDR1 SGDLS, CDR2 YYNGEE. The CDR3 DNA reads as TGTGCCAGCAGCCCAAGCATGAGCTCCTACAATGAGCAGTTCTTC. It is translated as CASSPSMSSYNEQFF.

A few counts support this clone. The V gene is TRBV30, the J gene TRBJ1-5; D not resolved. Deletions cut 0 bases from V and 6 bases from J, with 9 bases between. Germline CDR1 reads GTSNPN; CDR2 reads SVGIG (reference sequence). The CDR3 totals 13 residues. CDR3 residues: CAWSVGGSQPQHF. Here the CDR3 DNA reads TGTGCCTGGAGTGTAGGAGGGAGTCAGCCCCAGCATTTT.